The T cell receptor beta chain described here comes from a study of shared clonotypes between healthy human individuals. Germline values: CDR1 MNHNS, CDR2 SASEGT. Trimming shortened V by 7 bases and J by 1 base, and 14 bases separated the two germline ends. The CDR3 spans 15 residues. Each PCR replicate from the sorted subsets contained 150 to 250 ng DNA, which is 30,000 or so T cell genomes. Profiled with immunoSEQ multiplex PCR; TCRdb holds only in-frame clones, not every one. This table holds 900,000 to 1,200,000 clones, roughly 74% found once. The sequencing input was memory CD4+ T cells from PBMCs. Stated subset: CD45RA-negative fraction. The sequence was obtained from a man between 18 and 35 years old in good health. Some clones in this sample may be carry-over from other donors' samples. The chain joins TRBV6-1 to TRBJ1-3; D unresolved. CDR3 coding DNA: TGTGCCAGCACTTATTTCTCGGGGTCTGGAAACACCATATATTTT. Translated, it gives CASTYFSGSGNTIYF.